The sample holds many counts of the clone carrying this TCR beta chain. The antigen is unknown. The data stem from a study of Graves' ophthalmopathy and Graves' hyperthyroidism. Overall study results and limits: The majority of expanded thyroid clonotypes above 0.001 frequency also occurred in blood.

Looked up from germline, CDR1 is MNHNS and CDR2 is SASEGT. With 5 bases removed from V and 0 bases from J, the gap between germline ends came to 17 bases. The CDR3 covers 18 residues. Using RNA transcripts, the TCR beta CDR3 regions were amplified. Second-round multiplex PCR came after first-round RT-PCR with HTBI primers. MiXCR was run by TCRdb on the multiplex PCR reads, yielding one entry per CDR3 protein. The table shows roughly 500,000 distinct CDR3 sequences, with approximately 15% occurring only once. This clonotype was sampled from a woman in her twenties or thirties with Graves' ophthalmopathy. What was sequenced was blood. The chain is built from TRBV6-1 and TRBJ2-6; tentative D call: TRBD1 (6 bases). CDR3 in amino acids: CASSKPQGFSSGANVLTF. The CDR3 nucleotides are TGTGCCAGCAGTAAACCTCAGGGGTTTAGCTCTGGGGCCAACGTCCTGACTTTC.